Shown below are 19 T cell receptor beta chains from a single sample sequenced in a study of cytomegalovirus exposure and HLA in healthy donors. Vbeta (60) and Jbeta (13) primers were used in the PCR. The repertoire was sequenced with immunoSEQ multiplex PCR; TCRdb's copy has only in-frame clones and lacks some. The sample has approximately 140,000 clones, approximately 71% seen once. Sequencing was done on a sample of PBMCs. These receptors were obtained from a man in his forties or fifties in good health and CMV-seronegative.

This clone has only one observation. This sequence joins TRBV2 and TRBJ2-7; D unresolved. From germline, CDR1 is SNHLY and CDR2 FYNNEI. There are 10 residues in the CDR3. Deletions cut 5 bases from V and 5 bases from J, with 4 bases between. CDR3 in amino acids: CASSLDEQYF. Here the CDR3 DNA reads TGTGCCAGCAGTCTAGACGAGCAGTACTTC.

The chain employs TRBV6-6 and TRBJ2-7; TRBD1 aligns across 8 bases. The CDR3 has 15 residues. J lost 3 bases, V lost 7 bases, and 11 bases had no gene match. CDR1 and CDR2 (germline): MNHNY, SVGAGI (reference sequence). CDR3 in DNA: TGTGCCAGCACCGAGGCTAGACAGGGGAGCTACGAGCAGTACTTC. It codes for CASTEARQGSYEQYF.

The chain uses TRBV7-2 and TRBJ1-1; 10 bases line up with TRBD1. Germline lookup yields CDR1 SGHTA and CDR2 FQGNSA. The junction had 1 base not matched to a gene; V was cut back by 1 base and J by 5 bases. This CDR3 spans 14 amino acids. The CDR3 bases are TGTGCCAGCAGCTTAGGGGACAGGGGAACTGAAGCTTTCTTT. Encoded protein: CASSLGDRGTEAFF.

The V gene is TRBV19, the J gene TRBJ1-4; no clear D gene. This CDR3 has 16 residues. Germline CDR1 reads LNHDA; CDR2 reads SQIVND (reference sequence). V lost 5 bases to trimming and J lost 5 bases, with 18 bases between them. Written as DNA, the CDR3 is TGTGCCAGTAGTCTGCCCACCGGGAGAAGAAATGAAAAACTGTTTTTT. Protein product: CASSLPTGRRNEKLFF.

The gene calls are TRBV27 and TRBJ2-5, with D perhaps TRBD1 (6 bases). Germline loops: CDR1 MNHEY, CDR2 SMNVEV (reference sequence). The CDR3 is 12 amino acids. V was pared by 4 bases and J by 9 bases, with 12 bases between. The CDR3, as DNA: TGTGCCAGCAGTTCGACTGGGACATCCCAGTACTTC. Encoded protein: CASSSTGTSQYF.

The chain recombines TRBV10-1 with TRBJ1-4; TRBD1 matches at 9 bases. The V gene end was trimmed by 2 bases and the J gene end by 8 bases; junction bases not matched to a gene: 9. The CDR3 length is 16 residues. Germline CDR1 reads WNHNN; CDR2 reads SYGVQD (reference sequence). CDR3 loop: CASSEGQGLRSEKLFF. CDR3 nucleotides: TGCGCCAGCAGTGAGGGACAGGGGTTAAGGTCAGAAAAACTGTTTTTT.

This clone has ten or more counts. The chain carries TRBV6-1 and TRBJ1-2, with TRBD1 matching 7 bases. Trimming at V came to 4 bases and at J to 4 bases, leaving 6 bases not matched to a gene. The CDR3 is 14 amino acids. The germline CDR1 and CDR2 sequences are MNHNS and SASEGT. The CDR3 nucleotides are TGTGCCAGCAGTGGTGACAGGGAAGCCTATGGCTACACCTTC. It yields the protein CASSGDREAYGYTF.

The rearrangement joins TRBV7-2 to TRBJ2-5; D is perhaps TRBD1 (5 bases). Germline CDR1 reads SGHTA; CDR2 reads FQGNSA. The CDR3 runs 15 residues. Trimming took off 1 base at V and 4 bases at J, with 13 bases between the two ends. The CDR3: CASSLEGLRGETQYF. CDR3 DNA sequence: TGTGCCAGCAGCTTAGAAGGGCTAAGGGGAGAGACCCAGTACTTC.

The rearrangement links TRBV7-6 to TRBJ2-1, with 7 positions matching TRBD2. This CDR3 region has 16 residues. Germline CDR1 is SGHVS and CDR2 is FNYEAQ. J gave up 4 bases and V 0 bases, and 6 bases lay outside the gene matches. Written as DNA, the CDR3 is TGTGCCAGCAGCTTAGCGCCTGGGGGGGAATACAATGAGCAGTTCTTC. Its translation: CASSLAPGGEYNEQFF.

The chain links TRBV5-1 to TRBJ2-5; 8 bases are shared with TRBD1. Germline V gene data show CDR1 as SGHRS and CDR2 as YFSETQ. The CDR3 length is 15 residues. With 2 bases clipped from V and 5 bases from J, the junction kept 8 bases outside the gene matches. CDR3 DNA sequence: TGCGCCAGCAGCTTCGGGACAGGTGAGGAGGAGACCCAGTACTTC. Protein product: CASSFGTGEEETQYF.

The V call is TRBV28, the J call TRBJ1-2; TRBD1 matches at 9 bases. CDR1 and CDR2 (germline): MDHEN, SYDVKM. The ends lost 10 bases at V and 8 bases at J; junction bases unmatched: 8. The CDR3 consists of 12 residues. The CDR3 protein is CATPGTGCGYTF. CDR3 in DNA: TGTGCCACCCCGGGGACAGGGTGCGGCTACACCTTC.

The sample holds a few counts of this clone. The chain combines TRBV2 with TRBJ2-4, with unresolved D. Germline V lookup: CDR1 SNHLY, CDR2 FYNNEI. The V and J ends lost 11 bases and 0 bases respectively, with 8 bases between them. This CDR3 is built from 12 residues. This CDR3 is CACGGAKNIQYF. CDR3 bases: TGTGCCTGCGGCGGAGCCAAAAACATTCAGTACTTC.

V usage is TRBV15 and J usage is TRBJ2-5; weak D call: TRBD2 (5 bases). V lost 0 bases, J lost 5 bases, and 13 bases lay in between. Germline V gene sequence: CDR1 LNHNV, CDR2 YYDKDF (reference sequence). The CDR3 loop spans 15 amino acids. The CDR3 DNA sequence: TGTGCCACCAGCAGAGATCGTCGGGATAGCGAGACCCAGTACTTC. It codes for CATSRDRRDSETQYF.

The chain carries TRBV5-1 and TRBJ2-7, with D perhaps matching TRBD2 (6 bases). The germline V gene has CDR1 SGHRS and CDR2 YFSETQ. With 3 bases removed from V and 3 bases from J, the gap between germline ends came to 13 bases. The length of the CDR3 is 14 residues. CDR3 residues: CASSSGEIYYEQYF. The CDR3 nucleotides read TGCGCCAGCAGCTCGGGGGAGATTTACTACGAGCAGTACTTC.

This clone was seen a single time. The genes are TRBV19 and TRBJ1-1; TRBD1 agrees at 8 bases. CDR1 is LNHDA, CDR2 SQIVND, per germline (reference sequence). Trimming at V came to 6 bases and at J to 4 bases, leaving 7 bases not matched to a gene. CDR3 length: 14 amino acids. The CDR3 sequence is CASSDRGDGTEAFF. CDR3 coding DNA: TGTGCCAGTAGCGACAGGGGAGACGGCACTGAAGCTTTCTTT.

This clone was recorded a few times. The CDR3 DNA is TGTGCCAGCAGCACCCAAAGACGGACAGGGATGAACAATGAGCAGTTCTTC. It codes for CASSTQRRTGMNNEQFF. The chain employs TRBV7-9 and TRBJ2-1; TRBD1 aligns across 8 bases. CDR1 and CDR2 (germline): SEHNR, FQNEAQ (reference sequence). The trim removed 5 bases at V and 5 bases at J, leaving 14 bases unmatched. CDR3 size: 17 residues.

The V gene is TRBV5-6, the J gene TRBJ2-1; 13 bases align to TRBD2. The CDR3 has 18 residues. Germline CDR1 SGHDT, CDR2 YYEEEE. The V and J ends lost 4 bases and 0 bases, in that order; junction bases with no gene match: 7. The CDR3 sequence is CASSPGTSGDSSYNEQFF. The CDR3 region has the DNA TGTGCCAGCAGCCCCGGGACTAGCGGGGATAGCTCCTACAATGAGCAGTTCTTC.

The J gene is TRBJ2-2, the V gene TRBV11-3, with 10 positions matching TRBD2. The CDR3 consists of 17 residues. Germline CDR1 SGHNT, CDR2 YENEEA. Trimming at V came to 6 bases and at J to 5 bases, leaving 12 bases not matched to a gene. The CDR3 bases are TGTGCCAGCAGATTACGGGGTAGCGGGGGGCCGACCGGGGAGCTGTTTTTT. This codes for CASRLRGSGGPTGELFF.

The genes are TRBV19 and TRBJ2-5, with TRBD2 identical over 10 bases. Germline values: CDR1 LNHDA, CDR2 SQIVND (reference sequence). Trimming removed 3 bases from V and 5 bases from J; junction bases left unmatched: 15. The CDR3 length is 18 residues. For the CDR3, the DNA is TGTGCCAGTAGTATGGAGACTAGCGGGCGAATCTTCGGGGAGACCCAGTACTTC. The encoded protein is CASSMETSGRIFGETQYF.